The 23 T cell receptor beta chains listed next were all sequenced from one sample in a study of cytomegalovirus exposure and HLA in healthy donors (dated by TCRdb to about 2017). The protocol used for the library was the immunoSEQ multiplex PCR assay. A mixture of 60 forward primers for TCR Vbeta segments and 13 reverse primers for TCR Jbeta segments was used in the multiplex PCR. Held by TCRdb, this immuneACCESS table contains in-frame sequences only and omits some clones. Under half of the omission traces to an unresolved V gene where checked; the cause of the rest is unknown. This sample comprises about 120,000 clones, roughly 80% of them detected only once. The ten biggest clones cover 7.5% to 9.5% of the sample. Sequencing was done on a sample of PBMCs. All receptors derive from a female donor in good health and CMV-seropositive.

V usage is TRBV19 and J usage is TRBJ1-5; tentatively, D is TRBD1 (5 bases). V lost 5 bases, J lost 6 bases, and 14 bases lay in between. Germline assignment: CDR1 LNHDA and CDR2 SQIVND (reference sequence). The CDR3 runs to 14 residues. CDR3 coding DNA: TGTGCCAGTAGTGGGGGAGGGACGGGTCAGCCCCAGCATTTT. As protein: CASSGGGTGQPQHF.

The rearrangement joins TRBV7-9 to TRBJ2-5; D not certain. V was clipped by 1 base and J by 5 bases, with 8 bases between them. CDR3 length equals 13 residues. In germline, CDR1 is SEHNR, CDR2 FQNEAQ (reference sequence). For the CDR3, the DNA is TGTGCCAGCAGCTTAGTGGAGAAGGAGACCCAGTACTTC. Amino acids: CASSLVEKETQYF.

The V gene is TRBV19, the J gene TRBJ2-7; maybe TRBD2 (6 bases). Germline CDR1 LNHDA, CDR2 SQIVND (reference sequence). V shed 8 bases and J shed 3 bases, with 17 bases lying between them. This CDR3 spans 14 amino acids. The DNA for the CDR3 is TGTGCCAGTTCCCGAGGGGACTGGGGCTACGAGCAGTACTTC. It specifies CASSRGDWGYEQYF. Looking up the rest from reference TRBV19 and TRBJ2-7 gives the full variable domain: DGGITQSPKYLFRKEGQNVTLSCEQNLNHDAMYWYRQDPGQGLRLIYYSQIVNDFQKGDIAEGYSVSREKKESFPLTVTSAQKNPTAFYLCASSRGDWGYEQYFGPGTRLTVT.

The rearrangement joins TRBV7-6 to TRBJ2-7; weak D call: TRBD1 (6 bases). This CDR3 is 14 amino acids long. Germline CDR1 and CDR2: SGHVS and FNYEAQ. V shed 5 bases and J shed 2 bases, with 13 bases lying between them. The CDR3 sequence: CASSPVTGPYEQYF. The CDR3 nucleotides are TGTGCCAGCAGCCCCGTGACAGGTCCCTACGAGCAGTACTTC.

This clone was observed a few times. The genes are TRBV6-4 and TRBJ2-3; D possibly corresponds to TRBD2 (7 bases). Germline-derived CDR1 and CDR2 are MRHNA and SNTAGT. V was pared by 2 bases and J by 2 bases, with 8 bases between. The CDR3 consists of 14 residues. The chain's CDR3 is CASSDGGATDTQYF. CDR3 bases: TGTGCCAGCAGTGACGGGGGGGCCACAGATACGCAGTATTTT.

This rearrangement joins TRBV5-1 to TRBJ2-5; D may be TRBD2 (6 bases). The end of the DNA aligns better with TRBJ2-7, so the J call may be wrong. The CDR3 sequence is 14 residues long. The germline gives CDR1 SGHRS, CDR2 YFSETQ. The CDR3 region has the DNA TGCGCCAGCGCCGGGAGAAGGTGTAGATACGAGCAGTACTTC. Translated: CASAGRRCRYEQYF.

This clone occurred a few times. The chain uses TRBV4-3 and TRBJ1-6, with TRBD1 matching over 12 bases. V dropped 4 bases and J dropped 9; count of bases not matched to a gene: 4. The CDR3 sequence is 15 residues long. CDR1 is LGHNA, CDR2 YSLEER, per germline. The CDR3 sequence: CASSPGQGAGSPLHF. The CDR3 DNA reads TGCGCCAGCAGCCCGGGACAGGGGGCGGGTTCACCCCTCCACTTT.

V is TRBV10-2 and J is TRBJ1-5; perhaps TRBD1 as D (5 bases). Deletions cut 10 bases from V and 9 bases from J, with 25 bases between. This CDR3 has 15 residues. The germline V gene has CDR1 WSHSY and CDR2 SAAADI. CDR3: CATSWGNGRDGPQHF. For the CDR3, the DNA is TGCGCCACCTCCTGGGGGAACGGGCGGGACGGGCCCCAGCATTTT.

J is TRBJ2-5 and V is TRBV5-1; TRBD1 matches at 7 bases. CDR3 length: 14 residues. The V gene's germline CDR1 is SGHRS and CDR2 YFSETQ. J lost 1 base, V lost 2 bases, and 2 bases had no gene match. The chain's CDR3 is CASSLQGFQETQYF. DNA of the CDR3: TGCGCCAGCAGCTTACAGGGGTTCCAAGAGACCCAGTACTTC.

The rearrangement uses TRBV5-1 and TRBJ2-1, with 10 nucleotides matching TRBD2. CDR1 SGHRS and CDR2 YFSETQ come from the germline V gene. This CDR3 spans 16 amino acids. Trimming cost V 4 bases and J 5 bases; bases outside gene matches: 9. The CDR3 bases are TGCGCCAGCAGCGTGCTAGCGGGGGAGCATAACAATGAGCAGTTCTTC. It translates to CASSVLAGEHNNEQFF.

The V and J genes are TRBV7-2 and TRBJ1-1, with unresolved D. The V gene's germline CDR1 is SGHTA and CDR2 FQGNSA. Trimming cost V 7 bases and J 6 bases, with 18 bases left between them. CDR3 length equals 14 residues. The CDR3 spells CASTLNSGIPEAFF. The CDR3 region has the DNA TGTGCCAGCACCCTTAATTCAGGAATACCTGAAGCTTTCTTT.

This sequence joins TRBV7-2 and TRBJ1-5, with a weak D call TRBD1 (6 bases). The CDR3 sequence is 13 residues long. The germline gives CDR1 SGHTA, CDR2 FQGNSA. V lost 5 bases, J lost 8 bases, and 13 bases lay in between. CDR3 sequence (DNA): TGTGCCAGCAGCCAACAGGGTGTTGAGCCCCAGCATTTT. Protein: CASSQQGVEPQHF. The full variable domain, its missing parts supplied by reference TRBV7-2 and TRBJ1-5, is GAGVSQSPSNKVTEKGKDVELRCDPISGHTALYWYRQSLGQGLEFLIYFQGNSAPDKSGLPSDRFSAERTGGSVSTLTIQRTQQEDSAVYLCASSQQGVEPQHFGDGTRLSIL.

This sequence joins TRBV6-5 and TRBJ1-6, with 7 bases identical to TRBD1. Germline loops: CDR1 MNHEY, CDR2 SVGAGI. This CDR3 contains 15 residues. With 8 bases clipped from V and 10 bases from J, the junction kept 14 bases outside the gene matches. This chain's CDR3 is CASSTSGGGRSPLHF. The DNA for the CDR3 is TGTGCCAGCTCAACCTCGGGAGGGGGCAGGTCACCCCTCCACTTT.

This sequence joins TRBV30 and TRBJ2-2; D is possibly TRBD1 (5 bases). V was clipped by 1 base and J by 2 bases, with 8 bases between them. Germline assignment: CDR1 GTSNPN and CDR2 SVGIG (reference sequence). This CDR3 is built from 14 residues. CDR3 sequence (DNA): TGTGCCTGGAGTGCAGGGTTCAACACCGGGGAGCTGTTTTTT. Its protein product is CAWSAGFNTGELFF. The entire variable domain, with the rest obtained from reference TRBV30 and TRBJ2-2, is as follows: SQTIHQWPATLVQPVGSPLSLECTVEGTSNPNLYWYRQAAGRGLQLLFYSVGIGQISSEVPQNLSASRPQDRQFILSSKKLLLSDSGFYLCAWSAGFNTGELFFGEGSRLTVL.

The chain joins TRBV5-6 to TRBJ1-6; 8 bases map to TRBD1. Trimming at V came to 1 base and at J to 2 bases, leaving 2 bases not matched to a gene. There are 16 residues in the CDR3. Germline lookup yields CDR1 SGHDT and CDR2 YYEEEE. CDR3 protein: CASSLMTGAYNSPLHF. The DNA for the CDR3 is TGTGCCAGCAGCTTGATGACAGGGGCCTATAATTCACCCCTCCACTTT.

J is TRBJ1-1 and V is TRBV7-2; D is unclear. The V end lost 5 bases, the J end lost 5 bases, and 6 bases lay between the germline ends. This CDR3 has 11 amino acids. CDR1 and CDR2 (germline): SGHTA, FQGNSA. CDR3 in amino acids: CASSRVTEAFF. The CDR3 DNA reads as TGTGCCAGCAGCCGAGTAACTGAAGCTTTCTTT. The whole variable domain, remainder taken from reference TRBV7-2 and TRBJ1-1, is GAGVSQSPSNKVTEKGKDVELRCDPISGHTALYWYRQSLGQGLEFLIYFQGNSAPDKSGLPSDRFSAERTGGSVSTLTIQRTQQEDSAVYLCASSRVTEAFFGQGTRLTVV.

CDR3 nucleotide sequence: TGCGCCAGCAGCTTGGCCGGTGTTGGCTCTGGAAACACCATATATTTT. Its protein product is CASSLAGVGSGNTIYF. The chain links TRBV5-1 to TRBJ1-3; D remains unclear. The V gene lost 0 bases and the J gene lost 0 bases, with 10 bases spanning the gap. The CDR3 covers 16 residues. Germline V gene sequence: CDR1 SGHRS, CDR2 YFSETQ.

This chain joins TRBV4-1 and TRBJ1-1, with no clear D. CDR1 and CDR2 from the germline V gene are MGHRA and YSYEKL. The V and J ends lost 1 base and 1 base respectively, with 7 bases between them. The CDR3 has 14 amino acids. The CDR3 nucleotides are TGCGCCAGCAGCCAAGGCGTTTGGAACACTGAAGCTTTCTTT. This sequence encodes CASSQGVWNTEAFF.

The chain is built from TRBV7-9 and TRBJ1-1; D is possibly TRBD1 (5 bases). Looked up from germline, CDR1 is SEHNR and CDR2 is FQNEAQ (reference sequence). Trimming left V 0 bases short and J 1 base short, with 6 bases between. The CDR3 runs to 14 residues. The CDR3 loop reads CASSLATENTEAFF. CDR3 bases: TGTGCCAGCAGCTTAGCGACAGAGAACACTGAAGCTTTCTTT.

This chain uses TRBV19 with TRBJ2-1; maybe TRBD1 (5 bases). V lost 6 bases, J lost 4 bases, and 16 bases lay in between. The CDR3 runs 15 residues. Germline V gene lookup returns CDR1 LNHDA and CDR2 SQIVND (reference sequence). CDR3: CASSLERGFYNEQFF. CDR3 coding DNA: TGTGCCAGTAGCCTAGAAAGGGGATTTTACAATGAGCAGTTCTTC.

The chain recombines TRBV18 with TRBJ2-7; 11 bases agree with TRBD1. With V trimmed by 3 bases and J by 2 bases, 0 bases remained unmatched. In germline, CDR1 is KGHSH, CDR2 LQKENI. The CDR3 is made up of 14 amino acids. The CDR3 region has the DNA TGTGCCAGCTCACCGGGACAGGGGGCCTACGAGCAGTACTTC. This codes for CASSPGQGAYEQYF.

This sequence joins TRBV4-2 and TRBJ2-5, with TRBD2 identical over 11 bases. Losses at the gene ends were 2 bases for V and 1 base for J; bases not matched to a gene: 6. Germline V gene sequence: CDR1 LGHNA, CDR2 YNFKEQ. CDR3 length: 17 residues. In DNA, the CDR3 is TGTGCCAGCAGCCAAAATTCTAGCGGGGGGCCCCAAGAGACCCAGTACTTC. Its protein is CASSQNSSGGPQETQYF.

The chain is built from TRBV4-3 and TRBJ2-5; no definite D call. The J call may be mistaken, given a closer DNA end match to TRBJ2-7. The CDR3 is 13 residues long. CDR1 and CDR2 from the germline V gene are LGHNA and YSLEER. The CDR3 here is CASSQEIAYEQYF. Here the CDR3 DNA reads TGCGCCAGCAGCCAAGAGATCGCCTACGAGCAGTACTTC.